These 23 T cell receptor beta chains were sequenced from one sample in a study of CD8 T cells in Susac syndrome. An amount of RNA that ranged from roughly 0.5 to 1 ug was reverse transcribed with random hexamers. Each CDR3 protein is one row after TCRdb ran MiXCR on the immunoSEQ multiplex PCR reads. The sample records about 180,000 distinct CDR3 sequences, under 95% being singletons. Specimen: CD4+ T cells from PBMCs. These receptor sequences come from a human donor with Susac syndrome.

This chain joins TRBV2 and TRBJ2-2; maybe TRBD2 (6 bases). Germline CDR1 is SNHLY and CDR2 is FYNNEI. CDR3 length: 13 amino acids. Trimming stripped 6 bases from V and 6 bases from J, with 11 bases between. This chain's CDR3 is CASRVGTSGELFF. CDR3 bases: TGTGCCAGCAGGGTAGGGACTTCCGGGGAGCTGTTTTTT.

This chain links TRBV7-6 with TRBJ1-1, with 9 nucleotides matching TRBD1. V was clipped by 8 bases and J by 4 bases; unmatched bases: 11. Germline V gene data show CDR1 as SGHVS and CDR2 as FNYEAQ. The CDR3 is 15 amino acids. CDR3: CASQGQGVFGTEAFF. The DNA for the CDR3 is TGTGCCAGCCAGGGACAGGGTGTTTTCGGCACTGAAGCTTTCTTT. The full variable domain, completed using reference TRBV7-6 and TRBJ1-1, is GAGVSQSPRYKVTKRGQDVALRCDPISGHVSLYWYRQALGQGPEFLTYFNYEAQQDKSGLPNDRFSAERPEGSISTLTIQRTEQRDSAMYRCASQGQGVFGTEAFFGQGTRLTVV.

This clonotype was found once. The chain has TRBV15 and TRBJ2-7, with 7 bases that match TRBD1. This CDR3 contains 13 residues. V gave up 3 bases and J gave up 3 bases; unmatched junction bases: 2. The germline CDR1 and CDR2 sequences are LNHNV and YYDKDF (reference sequence). The CDR3 sequence: CATSRTGYYEQYF. CDR3 DNA sequence: TGTGCCACCAGCAGGACAGGGTACTACGAGCAGTACTTC.

The CDR3 spells CASSQDRGTAEAFF. For the CDR3, the DNA is TGTGCCAGCAGCCAAGACAGGGGGACGGCTGAAGCTTTCTTT. The chain links TRBV3-1 to TRBJ1-1; 7 nucleotides agree with TRBD1. CDR3 length: 14 residues. The V and J ends lost 0 bases and 6 bases, in that order; junction bases with no gene match: 4. CDR1 LGHDT and CDR2 YNNKEL come from the germline V gene (reference sequence).

This clonotype appeared a single time. The gene calls are TRBV3-1 and TRBJ1-4, with D unresolved. CDR1 is LGHDT, CDR2 YNNKEL, per germline (reference sequence). Trimming cost V 5 bases and J 6 bases, with 7 bases left between them. CDR3 length equals 12 residues. The CDR3 nucleotides read TGTGCCAGCAGCTTCGATGATGAAAAACTGTTTTTT. Residues: CASSFDDEKLFF.

The chain recombines TRBV11-1 with TRBJ1-6; D might be TRBD1 (5 bases). V lost 5 bases and J lost 9, with 23 bases in between. The CDR3 extends over 17 amino acids. Germline V gene data show CDR1 as SGHAT and CDR2 as FQDESV (reference sequence). The CDR3, as DNA: TGTGCCAGCAGCCACCCTACCGGAGCAGGGCTGAGTTCACCCCTCCACTTT. This translates into CASSHPTGAGLSSPLHF. The whole variable domain, remainder taken from reference TRBV11-1 and TRBJ1-6, is EAEVAQSPRYKITEKSQAVAFWCDPISGHATLYWYRQILGQGPELLVQFQDESVVDDSQLPKDRFSAERLKGVDSTLKIQPAELGDSAMYLCASSHPTGAGLSSPLHFGNGTRLTVT.

V is TRBV20-1 and J is TRBJ2-3, with unresolved D. The ends were cut back, 5 bases at V and 6 bases at J, with 6 bases in the middle. The CDR3 is 10 residues long. Germline values: CDR1 DFQATT, CDR2 SNEGSKA (reference sequence). CDR3 coding DNA: TGCAGTGCTCGAAGCGATACGCAGTATTTT. It is translated as CSARSDTQYF.

This chain connects TRBV20-1 to TRBJ1-2; 8 nucleotides match TRBD1. V shed 6 bases and J 4 bases; nucleotides not matched to a gene: 4. Germline V gene sequence: CDR1 DFQATT, CDR2 SNEGSKA (reference sequence). The CDR3 totals 12 residues. The DNA of the CDR3 is TGCAGTGCACCCGGACAGGGCTATGGCTACACCTTC. This encodes CSAPGQGYGYTF.

The J gene is TRBJ2-5, the V gene TRBV7-9; 15 positions match TRBD2. Germline V gene lookup returns CDR1 SEHNR and CDR2 FQNEAQ (reference sequence). The CDR3 has 16 residues. Trimming took 5 bases from V and 5 from J; bases not matched to a gene: 6. The CDR3: CASSPWTSGGAETQYF. The CDR3 DNA follows: TGTGCCAGCAGCCCTTGGACTAGCGGGGGGGCTGAGACCCAGTACTTC.

The chain is built from TRBV5-4 and TRBJ2-1; the D is unclear. Germline CDR1 is SGHNT and CDR2 is YYREEE (reference sequence). V was trimmed by 10 bases and J by 5 bases, leaving 10 bases between them. The CDR3 has 11 amino acids. DNA for the CDR3: TGTGCCTCCAACGCAAACAATGAGCAGTTCTTC. Its translation: CASNANNEQFF.

As concerns this clonotype: Since no conserved phenylalanine or tryptophan closes the CDR3, a read error is the likely cause. The rearrangement links TRBV6-2 or TRBV6-3 to TRBJ2-1; tentatively, D is TRBD2 (5 bases). This CDR3 is built from 12 residues. V gave up 5 bases and J gave up 9 bases, with 11 bases separating them. Germline CDR1 reads MNHEY; CDR2 reads SVGEGT. CDR3 protein: CASSNGISEQFV. The CDR3 DNA follows: TGTGCCAGCAGTAACGGGATTTCTGAGCAGTTCGTC.

The J gene is TRBJ2-3, the V gene TRBV29-1; either TRBD1 or TRBD2 may supply D (5 bases each). In germline, CDR1 is SQVTM, CDR2 ANQGSEA. The CDR3 consists of 15 residues. V lost 1 base and J 1 base, leaving 12 bases between the germline ends. CDR3 residues: CSVEGDGTGTDTQYF. The CDR3 region has the DNA TGCAGCGTTGAAGGAGACGGGACCGGCACAGATACGCAGTATTTT.

This clonotype turned up a few times. Germline is not matched at one junction end, which may reflect a read error. The rearrangement joins TRBV12-3 or TRBV12-4 to TRBJ2-1; TRBD2 agrees at 12 bases. The length of the CDR3 is 15 residues. The CDR3 coding sequence is TGTGCCAGCAGTCTAGCGGGGGGGCCCTACAATGAGCAGTTCTTC. This translates into CASSLAGGPYNEQFF.

This sequence joins TRBV30 and TRBJ2-2, with D unclear. This CDR3 spans 11 amino acids. CDR1 is GTSNPN, CDR2 SVGIG, per germline (reference sequence). Trimming removed 2 bases at V and 8 bases at J, with 6 bases between. The CDR3 loop is CAWSSAGELFF. The CDR3 DNA follows: TGTGCCTGGAGTTCCGCGGGGGAGCTGTTTTTT.

The V call is TRBV12-3 or TRBV12-4, the J call TRBJ2-2; TRBD1 or TRBD2 may be the D gene (7 bases each). V was pared by 8 bases and J by 7 bases, with 20 bases between. This CDR3 contains 15 residues. The CDR3 DNA reads as TGTGCCAGCCTCTACCATCAGGGGGGGAGCGGGGAGCTGTTTTTT. Translation: CASLYHQGGSGELFF.

The chain couples TRBV5-1 to TRBJ2-3; 10 bases map to TRBD2. Germline trimming cut 7 bases from V and 1 base from J; bases unmatched to any gene: 6. The CDR3 is 15 residues long. The germline V gene encodes CDR1 SGHRS and CDR2 YFSETQ. CDR3 residues: CASFTLAGGTDTQYF. In DNA form, the CDR3 reads TGCGCCAGCTTCACCCTAGCGGGAGGCACAGATACGCAGTATTTT. Complete variable domain (other parts from reference TRBV5-1 and TRBJ2-3): KAGVTQTPRYLIKTRGQQVTLSCSPISGHRSVSWYQQTPGQGLQFLFEYFSETQRNKGNFPGRFSGRQFSNSRSEMNVSTLELGDSALYLCASFTLAGGTDTQYFGPGTRLTVL.

V gene TRBV7-2 combines with J gene TRBJ2-3; unclear D gene. Germline lookup yields CDR1 SGHTA and CDR2 FQGNSA. The V end was cut by 5 bases, the J end by 2 bases, with 11 bases between. CDR3 length: 14 amino acids. CDR3 loop: CASSLHGLTDTQYF. CDR3 DNA sequence: TGTGCCAGCAGCCTCCATGGCCTCACAGATACGCAGTATTTT.

The chain is built from TRBV20-1 and TRBJ1-1; D ambiguous. This CDR3 has 11 residues. Between the trimmed V and J ends, which lost 0 bases and 10 bases, there was a span of 9 bases. Germline-derived CDR1 and CDR2 are DFQATT and SNEGSKA (reference sequence). Here the CDR3 reads CSARDRAGAFF. The DNA for the CDR3 is TGCAGTGCTAGAGATAGGGCAGGAGCTTTCTTT.

This chain uses TRBV20-1 with TRBJ2-1, with 7 bases lining up with TRBD2. This CDR3 region has 16 residues. V dropped 1 base and J dropped 3; count of bases not matched to a gene: 9. Germline V gene sequence: CDR1 DFQATT, CDR2 SNEGSKA (reference sequence). CDR3 region: CSARVRSGEGYNEQFF. The CDR3, as DNA: TGCAGTGCTAGAGTGAGGAGCGGGGAGGGCTACAATGAGCAGTTCTTC.

The chain links TRBV20-1 to TRBJ1-5; D not resolved. The germline CDR1 and CDR2 sequences are DFQATT and SNEGSKA (reference sequence). The CDR3 spans 12 residues. V was shortened by 2 bases and J by 9 bases, with 11 bases between the two germline ends. The CDR3 spells CSARLGFGPQHF. The DNA of the CDR3 is TGCAGTGCTAGACTGGGTTTTGGGCCCCAGCATTTT.

The chain couples TRBV4-1 to TRBJ1-5; 7 bases fit TRBD1. Germline assignment: CDR1 MGHRA and CDR2 YSYEKL. V lost 1 base to trimming and J lost 1 base; unmatched junction nucleotides: 1. There are 15 residues in the CDR3. The chain's CDR3 is CASSQVQGSNQPQHF. CDR3 nucleotides: TGCGCCAGCAGCCAAGTACAGGGGAGCAATCAGCCCCAGCATTTT.

The chain has TRBV25-1 and TRBJ2-5; 10 nucleotides align to TRBD2. J was trimmed by 5 bases and V by 1 base; bases with no gene match: 7. CDR1 is MGHDK, CDR2 SYGVNS, per germline. The length of the CDR3 is 16 residues. The CDR3 sequence: CASSELAAGGLETQYF. CDR3 nucleotides: TGTGCCAGCAGTGAATTGGCAGCGGGGGGGCTTGAGACCCAGTACTTC.

This clonotype is a singleton in its sample. DNA of the CDR3: TGTGCCAGCAGTTTAGGCTCGGGGGGCGGAGGTGGGGCCAACGTCCTGACTTTC. Translating gives CASSLGSGGGGGANVLTF. The chain couples TRBV12-3 or TRBV12-4 to TRBJ2-6, with D maybe TRBD2 (7 bases). CDR3 length equals 18 residues. The V end was cut by 1 base, the J end by 3 bases, with 16 bases between.